Presented here are 2 T cell receptor beta chains from one specimen sequenced in a study of blood T cell repertoires in COVID-19. Profiled with immunoSEQ multiplex PCR; TCRdb holds only in-frame clones, not every one. The data contain around 370,000 clones, 91% of them singletons. Input material: peripheral blood. These receptors originate from a young woman who had recovered from COVID-19.

The gene calls are TRBV12-5 and TRBJ2-3; the D gene is possibly TRBD1 (6 bases). The V end lost 9 bases, the J end lost 6 bases, and 13 bases lay between the germline ends. This CDR3 is 12 amino acids long. From germline, CDR1 is LGHNT and CDR2 FRNRAP. CDR3 protein: CASQYRVDTQYF. The DNA for the CDR3 is TGTGCTAGCCAGTACAGGGTGGATACGCAGTATTTT.

The chain carries TRBV6-5 and TRBJ2-1, with TRBD2 matching 8 bases. Germline loops: CDR1 MNHEY, CDR2 SVGAGI. The CDR3 is made up of 15 amino acids. V trimming: 2 bases; J trimming: 4 bases; junction bases outside the gene matches: 4. The CDR3 loop reads CASSYQPGGYNEQFF. CDR3 DNA: TGTGCCAGCAGTTACCAGCCGGGAGGGTACAATGAGCAGTTCTTC.